This T cell receptor (beta chain) was recorded in a study of blood T cells in healthy people across ages. Study-wide background: Using template switching, researchers captured about one barcoded beta molecule for each two T cells.

This clonotype was counted between two and nine times. Its antigen is not known. Combining a sample-barcoded 5' primer with a J-beta primer mix, a second PCR ran for about 7 to 11 cycles. MiXCR was run by TCRdb on the 5' RACE reads, yielding one entry per CDR3 protein. The sample shows around 500,000 distinct CDR3 sequences, 40% to 50% of them seen only once. CDR3 length: 15 residues. V dropped 2 bases and J dropped 5 bases, with 15 bases sitting between them. Findings and caveats of the study: Naive T cell percentage showed a strong correlation with TCR beta diversity.

Material for sequencing was blood. This chain uses TRBV12-3 or TRBV12-4 with TRBJ2-5; D unresolved. This clonotype was obtained from an elderly man in good health. CDR3 region: CASSLSVNSRETQYF. The CDR3 coding sequence is TGTGCCAGCAGTTTATCAGTCAATTCGAGGGAGACCCAGTACTTC.